This T cell receptor (beta chain) emerged from a study of T cells in Graves' hyperthyroidism and ophthalmopathy. From germline, CDR1 is MNHNS and CDR2 SASEGT. The CDR3 sequence is 12 residues long. Trimming removed 6 bases from V and 9 bases from J; junction bases left unmatched: 2. This clonotype has at least ten counts. Patients aged 18 to 65 with hyperthyroidism were newly diagnosed, with duration under 2 months. TCR beta CDR3 region amplification was performed from RNA transcripts. A set of HTBI primers served as the primers for a first-round RT-PCR of the TCR CDR3. Each CDR3 protein is one row after TCRdb ran MiXCR on the multiplex PCR reads. The sample carries roughly 420,000 distinct CDR3 sequences, around a sixth recorded once.

The genes are TRBV6-1 and TRBJ2-1, with 10 bases identical to TRBD1. The sample comprised blood. The TCR was taken from a woman between 18 and 29 years old with Graves' hyperthyroidism. The CDR3 here is CASRWTGGEQFF. The CDR3 DNA sequence: TGTGCCAGCAGGTGGACAGGGGGTGAGCAGTTCTTC.